Detailed here is one T cell receptor (beta chain). Its antigen is as yet unknown. The data were obtained in a study of long-term antiretroviral therapy in people with HIV. Study findings and constraints: Even long-term ART left TRB diversity below transplant donor controls, despite gains. Whichever time point was examined, clones expanded before ART dominated the repertoire.

Germline lookup yields CDR1 GTSNPN and CDR2 SVGIG (reference sequence). This CDR3 has 13 residues. Trimming took off 7 bases at V and 0 bases at J, with 13 bases between the two ends. Samples were assayed with immunoSEQ v3.0 at survey level. The study targeted about 40,000-50,000 T-cell genomes per sample in sequencing. Produced via immunoSEQ multiplex PCR; TCRdb's table is partial and in-frame only. This sample has about 24,000 clones, with approximately 88% found just once. This TCR came from a man in his thirties or forties with HIV. V is TRBV30 and J is TRBJ2-7; tentatively, D is TRBD1 or TRBD2 (6 bases each). The sample consisted of unsorted PBMCs, taken around 4.5 years after starting antiretroviral therapy. In DNA, the CDR3 is TGTGCCTACCGGGGGCCAGGCTCCTACGAGCAGTACTTC. This codes for CAYRGPGSYEQYF.